This TCR beta chain was captured in a study of Tregs in tolerant kidney transplant recipients. Turning to the study itself: An approximately 3-day belatacept mixed lymphocyte reaction, sometimes plus 5-day graft donor restimulation, preceded CD4+CD25+CD127- sorting.

V gave up 11 bases and J gave up 4 bases, with 15 bases separating them. This CDR3 comprises 12 residues. Looked up from germline, CDR1 is ENHRY and CDR2 is SYGVKD. As concerns this clone: Antigen: not known.

Method: immunoSEQ multiplex PCR; TCRdb's copy keeps in-frame clones and lacks some. The sample comprises some 15,000 clones, about 61% of which are singletons, and approximately 3% rests with the top ten. Study results and caveats: Biological reproducibility was not directly addressed, but technical replication error appeared minimal.

The sample comprised Tregs from blood cultured with allogeneic cells. The chain is built from TRBV10-3 and TRBJ2-7; tentatively, D is TRBD1 or TRBD2 (5 bases each). The sequence derives from a human donor in good health. CDR3 residues: CASSRDLYEQYF. As DNA, the CDR3 is TGTGCCTCGTCCCGGGACCTTTACGAGCAGTACTTC.